The sequence of this TCR beta chain was determined in a study of blood T cell repertoires in COVID-19. Study details: The study drew acute and convalescent COVID-19 samples from the United States, Italy and Spain. T cells, B-cell-depleted T cells, or PBMCs supplied cDNA or gDNA.

Per the original data handling: Reference gene primer amplification in the assay estimated nucleated cell counts. Profiled with immunoSEQ multiplex PCR; TCRdb holds only in-frame clones, not every one. The DNA was the basis for D and trimming; V, J and clone size are from that table. The sample gives around 150,000 clones, over 85% of which show up once; about 5% is in the top ten. Sequenced sample: peripheral blood. The TCR originated in a woman aged 50 to 60 with acute or convalescent COVID-19.

The CDR3 DNA reads TGCGCCAGCAGTGAGCAGGCCCGGGGTACGCAGTATTTT. It specifies CASSEQARGTQYF. The chain has TRBV10-2 and TRBJ2-3; maybe TRBD2 (5 bases). The CDR3 is 13 residues long. V shed 2 bases and J shed 8 bases, with 11 bases lying between them. Germline V CDR1 and CDR2: WSHSY, SAAADI.